This T cell receptor (beta chain) was sequenced during a study of regulatory T cells in long-lasting Graves disease. Study findings and constraints: TRBV28, TRBJ1-2 and TRBJ2-5 were favored in persistent disease.

Investigators prepared the TCR beta libraries by applying iRepertoire HTBI primers and Arm-PCR of CDR3 regions. In TCRdb, the multiplex PCR reads were re-called with MiXCR into one record per CDR3 protein. Found here are 500,000 or so distinct CDR3 sequences, 14% of them singletons; the top ten hold around a sixth. Per the germline V gene, CDR1 is KGHSH and CDR2 is LQKENI. Trimming stripped 1 base from V and 4 bases from J, with 17 bases between. CDR3 length: 16 residues. Time point indicated: newly diagnosed GD, antithyroid drugs for less than 3 months. PBMCs provided the RNA from which the TCR library was made. This clonotype was observed a handful of times. What it binds is not known. The same data also went into a second study, on T cells in Graves' hyperthyroidism and ophthalmopathy. In that study: A lack of ophthalmopathy progression within 18 months defined stable Graves' hyperthyroidism.

The sample here was peripheral blood mononuclear cells (PBMCs), taken at new diagnosis, from a patient treated with antithyroid drugs. V usage is TRBV18 and J usage is TRBJ2-7; possible D gene TRBD1, 5 bases. This TCR was recovered from a woman between 45 and 60 years old with Graves disease. This CDR3 is CASSPQMDIGFYEQYF. The DNA of the CDR3 is TGTGCCAGCTCACCACAAATGGACATCGGGTTTTACGAGCAGTACTTC.